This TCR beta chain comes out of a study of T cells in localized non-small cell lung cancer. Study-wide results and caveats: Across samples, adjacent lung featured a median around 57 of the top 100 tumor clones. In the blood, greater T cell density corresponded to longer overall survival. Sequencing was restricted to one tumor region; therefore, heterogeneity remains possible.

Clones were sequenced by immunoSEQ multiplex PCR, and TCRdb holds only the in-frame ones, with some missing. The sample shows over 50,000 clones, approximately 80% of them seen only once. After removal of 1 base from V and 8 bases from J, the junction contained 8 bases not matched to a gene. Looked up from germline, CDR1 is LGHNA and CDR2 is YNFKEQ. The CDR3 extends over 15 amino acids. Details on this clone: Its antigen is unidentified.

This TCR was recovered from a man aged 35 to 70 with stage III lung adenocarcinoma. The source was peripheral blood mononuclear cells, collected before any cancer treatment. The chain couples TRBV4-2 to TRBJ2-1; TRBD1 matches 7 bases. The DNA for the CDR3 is TGTGCCAGCAGCCAAGTGACAGGGTCCCACGATGAGCAGTTCTTC. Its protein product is CASSQVTGSHDEQFF.